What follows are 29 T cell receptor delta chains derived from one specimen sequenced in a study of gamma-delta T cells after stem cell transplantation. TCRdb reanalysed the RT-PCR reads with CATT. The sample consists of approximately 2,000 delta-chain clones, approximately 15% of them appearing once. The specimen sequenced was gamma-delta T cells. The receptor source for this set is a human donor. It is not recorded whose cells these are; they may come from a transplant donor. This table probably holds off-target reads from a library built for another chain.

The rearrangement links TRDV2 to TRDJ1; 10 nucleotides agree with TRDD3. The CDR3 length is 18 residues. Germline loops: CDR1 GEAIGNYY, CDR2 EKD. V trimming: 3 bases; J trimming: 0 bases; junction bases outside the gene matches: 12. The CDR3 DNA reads TGTGCCTGTGACCCACTGGGGGATCCACTATTAGACACCGATAAACTCATCTTT. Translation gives CACDPLGDPLLDTDKLIF.

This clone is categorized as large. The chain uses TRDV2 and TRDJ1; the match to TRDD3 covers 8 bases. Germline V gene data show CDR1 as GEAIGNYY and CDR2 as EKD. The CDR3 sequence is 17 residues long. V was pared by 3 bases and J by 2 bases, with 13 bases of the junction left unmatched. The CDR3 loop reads CACDALGGIRLTDKLIF. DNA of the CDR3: TGTGCCTGTGACGCCCTGGGAGGGATACGCCTGACCGATAAACTCATCTTT.

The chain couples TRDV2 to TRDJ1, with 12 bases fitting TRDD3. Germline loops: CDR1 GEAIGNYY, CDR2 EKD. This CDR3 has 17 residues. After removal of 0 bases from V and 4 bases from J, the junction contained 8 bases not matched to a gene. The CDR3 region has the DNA TGTGCCTGTGACACCGTCCATACTGGGGGATACCACGATAAACTCATCTTT. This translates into CACDTVHTGGYHDKLIF.

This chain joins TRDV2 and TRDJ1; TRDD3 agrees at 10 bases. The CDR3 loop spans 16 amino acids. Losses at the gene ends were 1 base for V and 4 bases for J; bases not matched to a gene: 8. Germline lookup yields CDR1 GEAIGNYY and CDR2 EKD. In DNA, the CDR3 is TGTGCCTGTGACACGCTGGGGGATAGCAGCAGCGATAAACTCATCTTT. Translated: CACDTLGDSSSDKLIF.

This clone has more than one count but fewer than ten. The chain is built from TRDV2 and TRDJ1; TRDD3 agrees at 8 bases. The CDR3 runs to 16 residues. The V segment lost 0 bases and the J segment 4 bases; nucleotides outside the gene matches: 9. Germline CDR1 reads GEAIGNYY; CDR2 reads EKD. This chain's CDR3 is CACDTVGDTPHDKLIF. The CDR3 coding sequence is TGTGCCTGTGACACCGTAGGGGATACCCCTCACGATAAACTCATCTTT.

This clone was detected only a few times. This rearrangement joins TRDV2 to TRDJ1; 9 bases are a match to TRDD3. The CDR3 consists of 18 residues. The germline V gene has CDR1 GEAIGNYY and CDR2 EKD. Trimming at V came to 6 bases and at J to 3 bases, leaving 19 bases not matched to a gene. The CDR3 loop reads CACIPVPTFGDTSDKLIF. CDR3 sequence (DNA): TGTGCCTGTATCCCCGTTCCTACGTTTGGGGATACGTCCGATAAACTCATCTTT.

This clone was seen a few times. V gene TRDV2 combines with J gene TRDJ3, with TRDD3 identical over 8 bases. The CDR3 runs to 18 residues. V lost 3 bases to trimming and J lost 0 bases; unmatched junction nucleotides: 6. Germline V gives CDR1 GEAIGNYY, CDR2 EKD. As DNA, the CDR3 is TGTGCCTGTGACGAGACTGGGGGTTACTCCTGGGACACCCGACAGATGTTTTTC. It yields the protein CACDETGGYSWDTRQMFF.

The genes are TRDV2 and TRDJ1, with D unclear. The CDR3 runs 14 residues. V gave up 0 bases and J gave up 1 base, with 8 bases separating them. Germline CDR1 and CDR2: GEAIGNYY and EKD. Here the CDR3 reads CACDTVGATDKLIF. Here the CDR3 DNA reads TGTGCCTGTGACACCGTAGGGGCCACCGATAAACTCATCTTT.

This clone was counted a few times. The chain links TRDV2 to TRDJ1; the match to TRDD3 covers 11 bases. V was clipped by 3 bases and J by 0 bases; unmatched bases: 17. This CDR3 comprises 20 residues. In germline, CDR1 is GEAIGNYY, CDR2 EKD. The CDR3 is CACDPLRGWGILRNTDKLIF. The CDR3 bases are TGTGCCTGTGACCCCCTCCGGGGCTGGGGGATACTTCGGAACACCGATAAACTCATCTTT.

CDR3 residues: CACDTVRGIRADTDKLIF. DNA of the CDR3: TGTGCCTGTGACACCGTGCGGGGGATACGAGCGGACACCGATAAACTCATCTTT. The chain links TRDV2 to TRDJ1; 10 nucleotides agree with TRDD3. Germline V gene sequence: CDR1 GEAIGNYY, CDR2 EKD. The CDR3 contains 18 residues. V trimming: 0 bases; J trimming: 0 bases; junction bases outside the gene matches: 9.

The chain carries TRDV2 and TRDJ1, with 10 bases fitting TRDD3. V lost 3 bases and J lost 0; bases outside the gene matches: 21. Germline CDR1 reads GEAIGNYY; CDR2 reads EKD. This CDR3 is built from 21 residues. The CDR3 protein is CACDPASGGGYSMIYTDKLIF. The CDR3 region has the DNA TGTGCCTGTGACCCCGCGAGTGGTGGGGGATACTCTATGATTTACACCGATAAACTCATCTTT.

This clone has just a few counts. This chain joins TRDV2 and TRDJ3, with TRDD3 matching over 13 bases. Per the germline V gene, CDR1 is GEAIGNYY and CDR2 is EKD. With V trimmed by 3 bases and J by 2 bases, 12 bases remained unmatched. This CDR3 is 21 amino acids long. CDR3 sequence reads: CACDEVLGDTRRPWDTRQMFF. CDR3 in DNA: TGTGCCTGTGACGAGGTACTGGGGGATACGCGTCGTCCCTGGGACACCCGACAGATGTTTTTC.

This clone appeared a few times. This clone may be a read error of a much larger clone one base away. DNA of the CDR3: TGTGCCCGTGACACCGTAGAACTGGGGGATACGCCCTCTTTGACAGCACAACTCTTCTTT. It codes for CARDTVELGDTPSLTAQLFF. This chain uses TRDV2 with TRDJ2, with TRDD3 identical over 13 bases. This CDR3 region has 20 residues. CDR1 and CDR2 (germline): GEAIGNYY, EKD.

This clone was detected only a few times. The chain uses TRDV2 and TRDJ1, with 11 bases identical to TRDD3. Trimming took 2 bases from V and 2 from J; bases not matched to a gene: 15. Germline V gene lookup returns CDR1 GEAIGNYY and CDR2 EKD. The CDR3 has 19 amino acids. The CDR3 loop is CACDRVFLGDTGRTDKLIF. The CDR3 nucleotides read TGTGCCTGTGACAGGGTCTTCCTGGGGGATACTGGGAGAACCGATAAACTCATCTTT.

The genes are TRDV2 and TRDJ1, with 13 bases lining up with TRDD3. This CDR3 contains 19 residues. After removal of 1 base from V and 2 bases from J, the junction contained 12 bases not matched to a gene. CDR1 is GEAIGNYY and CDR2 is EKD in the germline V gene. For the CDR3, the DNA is TGTGCCTGTGACACTCTACTGGGGGATACGCGTCGGGGAACCGATAAACTCATCTTT. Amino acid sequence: CACDTLLGDTRRGTDKLIF.

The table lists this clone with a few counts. CDR3 sequence: CACDRLGDRKVTDKLIF. The CDR3 DNA is TGTGCCTGTGACAGGCTTGGGGATCGGAAGGTCACCGATAAACTCATCTTT. The gene calls are TRDV2 and TRDJ1, with a possible D match to TRDD3 (6 bases). Germline values: CDR1 GEAIGNYY, CDR2 EKD. The CDR3 has 17 amino acids. Trimming removed 2 bases at V and 1 base at J, with 19 bases between.

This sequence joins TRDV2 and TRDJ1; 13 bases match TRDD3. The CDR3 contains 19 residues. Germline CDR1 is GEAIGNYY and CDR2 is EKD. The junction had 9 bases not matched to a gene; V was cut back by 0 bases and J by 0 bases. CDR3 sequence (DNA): TGTGCCTGTGACACCGTCGGTACTGGGGGATACGGATACACCGATAAACTCATCTTT. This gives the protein CACDTVGTGGYGYTDKLIF.

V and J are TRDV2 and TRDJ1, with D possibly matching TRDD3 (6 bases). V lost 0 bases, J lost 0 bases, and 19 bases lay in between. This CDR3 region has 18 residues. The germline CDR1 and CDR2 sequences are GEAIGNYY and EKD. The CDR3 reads CACDTMEVLGTYTDKLIF. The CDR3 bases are TGTGCCTGTGACACCATGGAGGTGCTGGGGACGTACACCGATAAACTCATCTTT.

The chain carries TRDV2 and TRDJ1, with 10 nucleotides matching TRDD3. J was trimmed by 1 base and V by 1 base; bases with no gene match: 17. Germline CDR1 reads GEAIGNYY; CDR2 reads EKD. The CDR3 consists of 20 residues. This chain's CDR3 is CACDTILTGGSKGPTDKLIF. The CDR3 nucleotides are TGTGCCTGTGACACGATATTGACTGGGGGATCAAAAGGACCCACCGATAAACTCATCTTT.

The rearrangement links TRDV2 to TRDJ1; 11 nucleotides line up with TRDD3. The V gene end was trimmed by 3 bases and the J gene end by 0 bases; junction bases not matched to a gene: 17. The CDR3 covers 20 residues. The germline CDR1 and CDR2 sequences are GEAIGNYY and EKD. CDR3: CACDPMLGDTGPQYTDKLIF. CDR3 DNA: TGTGCCTGTGACCCGATGTTGGGGGATACGGGCCCCCAGTACACCGATAAACTCATCTTT.

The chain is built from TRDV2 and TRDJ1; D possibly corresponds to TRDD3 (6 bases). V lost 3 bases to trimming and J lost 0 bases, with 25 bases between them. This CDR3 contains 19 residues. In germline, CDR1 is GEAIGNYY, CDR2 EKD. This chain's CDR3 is CACDRLLRVGGRDTDKLIF. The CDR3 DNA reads TGTGCCTGTGACCGCCTTCTTCGTGTTGGGGGTCGTGACACCGATAAACTCATCTTT.

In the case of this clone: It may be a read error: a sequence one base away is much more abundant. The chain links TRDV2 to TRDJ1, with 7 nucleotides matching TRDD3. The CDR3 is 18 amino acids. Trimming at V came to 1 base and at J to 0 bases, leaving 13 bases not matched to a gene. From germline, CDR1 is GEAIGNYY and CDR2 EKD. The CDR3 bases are TGTGCCTGTGACACTCTATTCAGTGGGGGACGGTACACCGATAAACTCATCTTT. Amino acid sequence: CACDTLFSGGRYTDKLIF.

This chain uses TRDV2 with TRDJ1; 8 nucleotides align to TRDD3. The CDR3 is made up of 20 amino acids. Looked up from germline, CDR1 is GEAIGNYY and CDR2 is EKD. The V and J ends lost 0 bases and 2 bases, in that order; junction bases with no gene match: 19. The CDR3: CACDTLPAQTGGSVTDKLIF. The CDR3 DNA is TGTGCCTGTGACACCCTCCCCGCTCAAACTGGGGGTTCCGTTACCGATAAACTCATCTTT.

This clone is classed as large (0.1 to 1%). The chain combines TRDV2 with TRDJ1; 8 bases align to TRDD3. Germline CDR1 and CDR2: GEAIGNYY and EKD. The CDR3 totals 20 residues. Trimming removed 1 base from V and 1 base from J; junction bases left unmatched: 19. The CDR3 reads CACDTITSGDTLASTDKLIF. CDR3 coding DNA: TGTGCCTGTGACACGATTACGAGTGGGGATACACTCGCGAGCACCGATAAACTCATCTTT.

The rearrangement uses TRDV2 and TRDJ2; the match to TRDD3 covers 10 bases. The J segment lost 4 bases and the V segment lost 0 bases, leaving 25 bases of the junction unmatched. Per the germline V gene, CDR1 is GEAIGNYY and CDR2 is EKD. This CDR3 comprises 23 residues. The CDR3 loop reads CACDTVRVRTNQRGIRQTAQLFF. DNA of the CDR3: TGTGCCTGTGACACCGTGAGGGTTCGGACCAACCAACGGGGGATACGCCAGACAGCACAACTCTTCTTT.

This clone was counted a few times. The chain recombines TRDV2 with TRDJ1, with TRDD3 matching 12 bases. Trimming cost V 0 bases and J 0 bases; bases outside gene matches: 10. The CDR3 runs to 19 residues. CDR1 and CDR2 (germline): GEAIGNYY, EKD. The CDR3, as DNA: TGTGCCTGTGACACCGCTGGGGGATACGGACAGGGGTACACCGATAAACTCATCTTT. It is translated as CACDTAGGYGQGYTDKLIF.

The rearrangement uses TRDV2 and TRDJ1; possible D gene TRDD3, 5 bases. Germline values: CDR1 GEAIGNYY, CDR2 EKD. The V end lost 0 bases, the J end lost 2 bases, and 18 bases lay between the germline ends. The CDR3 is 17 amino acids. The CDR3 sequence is CACDTLIAGGSTDKLIF. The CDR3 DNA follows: TGTGCCTGTGACACCCTTATTGCAGGGGGCTCAACCGATAAACTCATCTTT.

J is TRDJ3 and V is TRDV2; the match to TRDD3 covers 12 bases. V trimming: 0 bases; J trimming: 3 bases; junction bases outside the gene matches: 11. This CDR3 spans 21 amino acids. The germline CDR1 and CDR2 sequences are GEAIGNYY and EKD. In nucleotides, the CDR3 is TGTGCCTGTGACACCCAGGGGCCTGGGGGATACGCGGACTGGGACACCCGACAGATGTTTTTC. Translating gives CACDTQGPGGYADWDTRQMFF.

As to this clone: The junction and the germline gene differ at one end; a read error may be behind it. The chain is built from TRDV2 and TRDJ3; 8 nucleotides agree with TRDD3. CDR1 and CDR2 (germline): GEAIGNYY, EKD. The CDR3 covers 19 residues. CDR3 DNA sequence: TGTGCCTGTGACACCCCGCTGGGGGACAGCTCCTGTGACACCCGACAGATGTTTTTC. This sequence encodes CACDTPLGDSSCDTRQMFF.